This paragraph reports one TCR beta chain. These data belong to a study of blood T cell repertoires in COVID-19. Only in-frame clones appear in the TCRdb table, and some are missing; sequencing was by immunoSEQ multiplex PCR. Of 45,000 to 60,000 clones listed, almost 80% were seen once; the top ten hold roughly 6.1%. V was cut by 3 bases and J by 3 bases, with 6 bases left in between. CDR1 and CDR2 from the germline V gene are LNHDA and SQIVND (reference sequence). The CDR3 contains 13 residues. The J gene is TRBJ1-5, the V gene TRBV19; D unresolved. The sequencing input was PBMCs or T cells enriched from blood (not recorded which). The source of this sequence is a woman in her forties or fifties with acute COVID-19. CDR3 coding DNA: TGTGCCAGTAGTATGGGCCTCAATCAGCCCCAGCATTTT. As protein: CASSMGLNQPQHF. The full variable domain, in which reference TRBV19 and TRBJ1-5 provide the parts outside the CDR3, is DGGITQSPKYLFRKEGQNVTLSCEQNLNHDAMYWYRQDPGQGLRLIYYSQIVNDFQKGDIAEGYSVSREKKESFPLTVTSAQKNPTAFYLCASSMGLNQPQHFGDGTRLSIL.